This TCR beta chain came from a study of response to subunit inactivated influenza vaccine. General observations from the study: There was a suggestion from the authors that each seasonal influenza vaccination recruits few new T cells.

Germline CDR1 and CDR2: SGHAT and FQNNGV. This CDR3 has 13 residues. Trimming left V 5 bases short and J 6 bases short, with 11 bases between. Via MiXCR, TCRdb re-called the RT-PCR reads, giving one row per CDR3 protein. The data contain some 600,000 distinct CDR3 sequences, approximately 15% of them singletons. About this clonotype itself: What it binds is unknown.

The sequence was obtained from a man in his fifties or sixties who received an inactivated influenza vaccine. The sample was PBMCs from blood, taken 14 days before vaccination. V and J are TRBV11-2 and TRBJ2-1; perhaps TRBD2 as D (6 bases). CDR3 sequence: CASSVAVVNEQFF. CDR3 nucleotides: TGTGCCAGCAGCGTAGCGGTTGTCAATGAGCAGTTCTTC. Complete variable domain (other parts from reference TRBV11-2 and TRBJ2-1): EAGVAQSPRYKIIEKRQSVAFWCNPISGHATLYWYQQILGQGPKLLIQFQNNGVVDDSQLPKDRFSAERLKGVDSTLKIQPAKLEDSAVYLCASSVAVVNEQFFGPGTRLTVL.